The source of this T cell receptor beta chain is a study of patients and donors after allogeneic stem cell transplantation. TCRdb re-called the RT-PCR reads through MiXCR, storing one row per CDR3 protein. The table lists about a million distinct CDR3 sequences, roughly 18% of them singletons. The clonotype originates from a human donor who was either an allogeneic HSCT recipient or a stem cell or donor lymphocyte infusion donor (not recorded which). It is not recorded whose cells these are; they may come from a transplant donor. The material sequenced was blood, either unsorted or a sorted T cell fraction (not recorded which).

Here the CDR3 reads CASSLAPQDGSWSTEAFF. For the CDR3, the DNA is TGTGCCAGCAGCTTAGCGCCCCAGGACGGTAGCTGGAGCACTGAAGCTTTCTTT. V and J are TRBV7-2 and TRBJ1-1; D unclear. Germline values: CDR1 SGHTA, CDR2 FQGNSA. The CDR3 runs to 18 residues. V was pared by 0 bases and J by 4 bases, with 21 bases between.